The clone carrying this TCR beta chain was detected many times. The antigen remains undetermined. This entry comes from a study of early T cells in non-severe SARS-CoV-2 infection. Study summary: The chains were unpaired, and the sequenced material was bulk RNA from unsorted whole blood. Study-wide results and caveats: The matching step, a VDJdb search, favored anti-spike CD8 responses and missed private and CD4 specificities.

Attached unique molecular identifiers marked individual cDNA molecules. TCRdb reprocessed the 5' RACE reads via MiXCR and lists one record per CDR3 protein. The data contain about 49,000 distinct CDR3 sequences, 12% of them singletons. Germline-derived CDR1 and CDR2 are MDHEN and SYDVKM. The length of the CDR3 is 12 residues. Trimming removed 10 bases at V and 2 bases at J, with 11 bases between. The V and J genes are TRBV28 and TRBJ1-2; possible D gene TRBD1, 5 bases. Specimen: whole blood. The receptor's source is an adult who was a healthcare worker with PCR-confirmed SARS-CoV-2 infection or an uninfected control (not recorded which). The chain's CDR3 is CATTTVNYGYTF. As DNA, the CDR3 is TGTGCCACTACGACAGTAAACTATGGCTACACCTTC.